This T cell receptor (beta chain) stems from a study of cytomegalovirus exposure and HLA in healthy donors. Study-wide findings and caveats: CMV serostatus was the only immune exposure information that was available. Later work showed greater clonal expansion in HLA-associated TCR beta chains than in equally common others.

In regard to this clone: Its antigen is as yet unknown.

The J segment lost 4 bases and the V segment lost 5 bases, leaving 2 bases of the junction unmatched. This CDR3 is built from 12 residues. Germline CDR1 SGHAT, CDR2 FQNNGV. Donors counted as nominally healthy when sampled, yet unrecorded immune exposures were likely. Amplification used 60 Vbeta primers and 13 Jbeta primers. TCRdb keeps only in-frame clones here, not all; method: immunoSEQ multiplex PCR. The table shows roughly 180,000 clones, with about four fifths occurring only once. The sequenced material came from PBMCs. The clonotype was recovered from a man aged 25 to 45 in good health and CMV-seropositive. J is TRBJ2-7 and V is TRBV11-2; 7 nucleotides line up with TRBD1. CDR3 protein: CASSQQGYEQYF. The CDR3 DNA is TGTGCCAGCAGCCAACAGGGGTACGAGCAGTACTTC.